The 7 T cell receptor beta chains below come from one sample, sequenced in a study of technical replicates of blood from several donors (dated by TCRdb to 2017 to 2019). Receptors were amplified or captured by the immunoSEQ multiplex PCR assay. Held by TCRdb, this immuneACCESS table contains in-frame sequences only and omits some clones. Under half of the omission traces to an unresolved V gene where checked; the cause of the rest is unknown. The sample profile shows some 60,000 clones; around 87% of them were found once. Clones ranked in the top ten supply less than 5.5% of the sample. The material sequenced was PBMCs. The source of these receptors is a human donor in good health. Some clones in this sample may be carry-over from other donors' samples.

The V gene is TRBV5-1, the J gene TRBJ2-3, with 11 bases lining up with TRBD2. The ends lost 0 bases at V and 3 bases at J; junction bases unmatched: 6. CDR3 size: 17 residues. The germline gives CDR1 SGHRS, CDR2 YFSETQ. The CDR3 is CASSLAGSSGRTDTQYF. The CDR3 DNA follows: TGCGCCAGCAGCTTGGCGGGGTCTAGCGGGAGGACAGATACGCAGTATTTT.

This rearrangement joins TRBV6-1 to TRBJ2-3, with TRBD1 as a possible D gene (5 bases). Per the germline V gene, CDR1 is MNHNS and CDR2 is SASEGT. V lost 4 bases to trimming and J lost 2 bases, with 10 bases between them. This CDR3 region has 14 residues. The chain's CDR3 is CASSGQGYTDTQYF. The CDR3 DNA sequence: TGTGCCAGCAGTGGGCAGGGATACACAGATACGCAGTATTTT.

This clone was seen once. The chain is built from TRBV30 and TRBJ1-3; D call uncertain. Looked up from germline, CDR1 is GTSNPN and CDR2 is SVGIG (reference sequence). V was clipped by 7 bases and J by 0 bases, with 10 bases between them. CDR3 size: 13 residues. CDR3: CASNGGSGNTIYF. The DNA of the CDR3 is TGTGCCTCAAACGGAGGCTCTGGAAACACCATATATTTT.

The chain links TRBV9 to TRBJ2-3; 9 bases are a match to TRBD1. CDR3 length: 16 amino acids. V dropped 2 bases and J dropped 7; count of bases not matched to a gene: 11. Germline V gene data show CDR1 as SGDLS and CDR2 as YYNGEE. CDR3 sequence: CASSVGWGQGKNTQYF. The CDR3 DNA follows: TGTGCCAGCAGCGTTGGGTGGGGACAGGGTAAAAATACGCAGTATTTT.

This rearrangement joins TRBV12-5 to TRBJ2-6; 9 bases match TRBD1. J was trimmed by 2 bases and V by 6 bases; bases with no gene match: 8. Germline CDR1 is LGHNT and CDR2 is FRNRAP. The length of the CDR3 is 17 residues. The CDR3 spells CASGNWDRVPGANVLTF. Written as DNA, the CDR3 is TGTGCTAGTGGGAACTGGGACAGGGTGCCTGGGGCCAACGTCCTGACTTTC.

The chain employs TRBV30 and TRBJ2-4; D gene uncertain. The germline V gene has CDR1 GTSNPN and CDR2 SVGIG (reference sequence). Trimming stripped 5 bases from V and 5 bases from J, with 13 bases between. The CDR3 has 13 amino acids. For the CDR3, the DNA is TGTGCCTGGTTGGCAGAACAGCAAAACATTCAGTACTTC. Its protein product is CAWLAEQQNIQYF.

The J gene is TRBJ2-1, the V gene TRBV10-3, with no clear D. Trimming removed 5 bases from V and 0 bases from J, with 11 bases in between. CDR3 size: 15 residues. Germline V lookup: CDR1 ENHRY, CDR2 SYGVKD. The chain's CDR3 is CAISWFHGSYNEQFF. CDR3 bases: TGTGCCATCAGTTGGTTCCACGGCTCCTACAATGAGCAGTTCTTC.